This TCR beta chain comes out of a study of T-cell reconstitution after alpha-beta-depleted transplantation in children. Library preparation (for TCRbeta) was performed with unique molecular identifiers. TCRdb used MiXCR to reprocess the PCR reads, holding one entry per CDR3 protein. Counted here are around 680,000 distinct CDR3 sequences, 16% occurring once; the ten biggest clones make up under 1.2%. The table lists this clonotype with many counts. The CDR3 spans 13 residues. With 6 bases removed from V and 1 base from J, the gap between germline ends came to 11 bases. Germline CDR1 reads SQVTM; CDR2 reads ANQGSEA.

Sequences were derived from PBMCs from the stem cell graft donor, sampled from the stem cell graft. The chain carries TRBV29-1 and TRBJ2-3; tentatively, D is TRBD2 (5 bases). The source is a human donor who donated a stem cell graft to a child with acute myeloid leukemia. As DNA, the CDR3 is TGCAGCGTAGGGAGTCCCCGCACAGATACGCAGTATTTT. Its translation: CSVGSPRTDTQYF.